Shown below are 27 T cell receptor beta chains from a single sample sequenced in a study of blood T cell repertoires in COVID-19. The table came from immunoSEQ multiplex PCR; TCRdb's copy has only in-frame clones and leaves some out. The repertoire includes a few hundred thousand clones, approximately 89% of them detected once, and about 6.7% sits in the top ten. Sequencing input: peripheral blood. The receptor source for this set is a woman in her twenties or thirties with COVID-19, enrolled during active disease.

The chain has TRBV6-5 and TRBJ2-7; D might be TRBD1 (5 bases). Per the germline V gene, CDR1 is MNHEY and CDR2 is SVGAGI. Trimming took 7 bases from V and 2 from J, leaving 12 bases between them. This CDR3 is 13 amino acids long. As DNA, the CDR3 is TGTGCCAGCACTTTCGACAGCCCCTACGAGCAGTACTTC. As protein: CASTFDSPYEQYF.

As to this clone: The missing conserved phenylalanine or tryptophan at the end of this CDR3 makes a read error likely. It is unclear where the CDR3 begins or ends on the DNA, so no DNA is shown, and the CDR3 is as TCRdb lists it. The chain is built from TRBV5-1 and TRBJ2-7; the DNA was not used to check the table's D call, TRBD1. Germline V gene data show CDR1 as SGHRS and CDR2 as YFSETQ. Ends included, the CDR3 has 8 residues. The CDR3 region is CASSFGTA.

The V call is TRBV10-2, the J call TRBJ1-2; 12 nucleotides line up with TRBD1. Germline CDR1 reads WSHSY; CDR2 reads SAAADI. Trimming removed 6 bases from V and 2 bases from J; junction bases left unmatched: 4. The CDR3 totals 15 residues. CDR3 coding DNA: TGCGCCAGCAGGGCCGGGACAGGGGGCAACTATGGCTACACCTTC. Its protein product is CASRAGTGGNYGYTF.

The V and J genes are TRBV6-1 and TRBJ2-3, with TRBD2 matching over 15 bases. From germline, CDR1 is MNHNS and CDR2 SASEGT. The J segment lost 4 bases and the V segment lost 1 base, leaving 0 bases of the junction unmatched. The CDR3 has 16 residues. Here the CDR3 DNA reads TGTGCCAGCAGTGAAGGGACTAGCGGGGGGGCAGATACGCAGTATTTT. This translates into CASSEGTSGGADTQYF.

The CDR3 is CASSSYYGYTF. DNA of the CDR3: TGTGCCAGCAGCTCGTACTATGGCTACACCTTC. The rearrangement links TRBV5-6 to TRBJ1-2; D is unclear. CDR1 and CDR2 (germline): SGHDT, YYEEEE. The CDR3 covers 11 residues. Trimming pared 3 bases from V and 3 bases from J, leaving 3 bases between. The full variable domain, in which reference TRBV5-6 and TRBJ1-2 provide the parts outside the CDR3, is DAGVTQSPTHLIKTRGQQVTLRCSPKSGHDTVSWYQQALGQGPQFIFQYYEEEERQRGNFPDRFSGHQFPNYSSELNVNALLLGDSALYLCASSSYYGYTFGSGTRLTVV.

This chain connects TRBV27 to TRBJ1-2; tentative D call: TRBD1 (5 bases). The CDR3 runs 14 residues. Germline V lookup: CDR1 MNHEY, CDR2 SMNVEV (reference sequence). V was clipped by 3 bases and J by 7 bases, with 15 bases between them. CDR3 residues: CASSFYPGRGGYTF. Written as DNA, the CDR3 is TGTGCCAGCAGTTTTTACCCAGGGCGGGGTGGCTACACCTTC.

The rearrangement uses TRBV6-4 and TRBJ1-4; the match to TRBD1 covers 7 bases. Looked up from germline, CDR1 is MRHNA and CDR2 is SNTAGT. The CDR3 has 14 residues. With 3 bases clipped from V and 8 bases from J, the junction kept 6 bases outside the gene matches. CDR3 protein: CASSEVGDREKLFF. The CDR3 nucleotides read TGTGCCAGCAGTGAGGTTGGGGACAGAGAAAAACTGTTTTTT.

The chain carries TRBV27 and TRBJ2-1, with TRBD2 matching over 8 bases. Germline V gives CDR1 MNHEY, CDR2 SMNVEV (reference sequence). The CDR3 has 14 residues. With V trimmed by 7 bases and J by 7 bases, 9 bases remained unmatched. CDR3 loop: CASIQSGSQNEQFF. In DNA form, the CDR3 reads TGTGCCAGCATTCAGAGCGGGAGCCAGAATGAGCAGTTCTTC.

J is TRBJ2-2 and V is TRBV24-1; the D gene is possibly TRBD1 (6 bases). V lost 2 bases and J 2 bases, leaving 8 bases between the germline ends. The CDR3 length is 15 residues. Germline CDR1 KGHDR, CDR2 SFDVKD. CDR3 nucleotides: TGTGCCACCAGTGATTACAGGGTTAACACCGGGGAGCTGTTTTTT. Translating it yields CATSDYRVNTGELFF.

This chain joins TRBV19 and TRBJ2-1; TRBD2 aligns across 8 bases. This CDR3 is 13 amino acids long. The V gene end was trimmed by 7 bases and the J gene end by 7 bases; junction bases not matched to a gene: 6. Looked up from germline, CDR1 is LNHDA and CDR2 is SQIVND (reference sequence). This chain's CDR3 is CASTSGSANEQFF. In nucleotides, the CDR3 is TGTGCCAGTACCAGCGGGAGTGCGAATGAGCAGTTCTTC.

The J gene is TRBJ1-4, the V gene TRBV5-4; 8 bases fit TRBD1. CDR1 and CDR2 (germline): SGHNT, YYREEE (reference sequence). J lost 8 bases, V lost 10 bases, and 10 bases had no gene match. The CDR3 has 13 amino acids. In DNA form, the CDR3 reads TGTGCCGGCGGAACAGGGGGTGGCGAAAAACTGTTTTTT. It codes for CAGGTGGGEKLFF.

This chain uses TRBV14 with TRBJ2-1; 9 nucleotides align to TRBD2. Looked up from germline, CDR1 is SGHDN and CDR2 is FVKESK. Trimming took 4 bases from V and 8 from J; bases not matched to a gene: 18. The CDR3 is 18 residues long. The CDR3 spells CASSRMPKREVMGDEQFF. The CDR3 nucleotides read TGTGCCAGCAGCCGCATGCCGAAGCGGGAGGTTATGGGCGATGAGCAGTTCTTC.

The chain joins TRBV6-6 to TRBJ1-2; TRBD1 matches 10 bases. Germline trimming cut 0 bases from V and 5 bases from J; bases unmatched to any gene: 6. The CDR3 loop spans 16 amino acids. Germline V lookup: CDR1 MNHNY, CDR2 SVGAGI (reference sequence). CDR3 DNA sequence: TGTGCCAGCAGTTACTCAGTGGGACAGGGGATTTATGGCTACACCTTC. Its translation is CASSYSVGQGIYGYTF.

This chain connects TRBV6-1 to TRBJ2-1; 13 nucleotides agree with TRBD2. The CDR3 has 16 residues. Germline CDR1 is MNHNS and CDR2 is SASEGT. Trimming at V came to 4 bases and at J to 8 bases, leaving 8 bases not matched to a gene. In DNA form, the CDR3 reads TGTGCCAGCAGTGGACAGGGGACTAGCGGGGTGGATGAGCAGTTCTTC. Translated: CASSGQGTSGVDEQFF.

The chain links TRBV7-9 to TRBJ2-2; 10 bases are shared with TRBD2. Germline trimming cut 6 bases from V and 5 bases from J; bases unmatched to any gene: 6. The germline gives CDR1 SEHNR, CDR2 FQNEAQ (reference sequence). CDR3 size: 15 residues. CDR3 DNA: TGTGCCAGCAGACGGATGACTAGCGGGACCGGGGAGCTGTTTTTT. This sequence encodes CASRRMTSGTGELFF. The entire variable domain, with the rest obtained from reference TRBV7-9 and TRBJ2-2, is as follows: DTGVSQNPRHKITKRGQNVTFRCDPISEHNRLYWYRQTLGQGPEFLTYFQNEAQLEKSRLLSDRFSAERPKGSFSTLEIQRTEQGDSAMYLCASRRMTSGTGELFFGEGSRLTVL.

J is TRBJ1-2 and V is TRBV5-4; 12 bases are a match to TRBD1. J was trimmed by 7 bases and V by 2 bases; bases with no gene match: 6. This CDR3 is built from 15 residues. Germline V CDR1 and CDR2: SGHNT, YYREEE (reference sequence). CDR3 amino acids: CASSLKGTGGFGYTF. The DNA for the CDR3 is TGTGCCAGCAGCTTAAAAGGGACAGGGGGCTTTGGCTACACCTTC.

CDR3 in DNA: TGTGCCAGCAGTTTTGAAATAGCCCGGGAAGCTTTCTTT. Translating it yields CASSFEIAREAFF. The V call is TRBV28, the J call TRBJ1-1; no clear D. The V gene's germline CDR1 is MDHEN and CDR2 SYDVKM. V was pared by 3 bases and J by 8 bases, with 13 bases between. This CDR3 has 13 residues.

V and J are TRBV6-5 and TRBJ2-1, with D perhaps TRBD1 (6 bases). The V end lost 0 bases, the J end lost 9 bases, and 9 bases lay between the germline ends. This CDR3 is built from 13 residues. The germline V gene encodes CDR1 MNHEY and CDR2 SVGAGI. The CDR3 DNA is TGTGCCAGCAGTTACTCATCACAGGGTGAGCAGTTCTTC. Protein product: CASSYSSQGEQFF.

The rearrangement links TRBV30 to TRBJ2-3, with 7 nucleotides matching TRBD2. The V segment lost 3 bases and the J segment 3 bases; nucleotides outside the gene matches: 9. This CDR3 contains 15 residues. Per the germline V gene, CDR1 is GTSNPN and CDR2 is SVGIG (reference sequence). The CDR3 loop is CAWSGPARETDTQYF. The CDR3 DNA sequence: TGTGCCTGGAGCGGCCCGGCGCGGGAGACAGATACGCAGTATTTT.

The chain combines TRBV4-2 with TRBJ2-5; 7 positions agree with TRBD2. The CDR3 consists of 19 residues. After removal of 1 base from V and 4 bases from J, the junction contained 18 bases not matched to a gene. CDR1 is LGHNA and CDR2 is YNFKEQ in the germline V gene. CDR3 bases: TGTGCCAGCAGCCAAGGGCCCGAGCGGGGAGTGGGGCTAGGAGAGACCCAGTACTTC. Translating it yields CASSQGPERGVGLGETQYF.

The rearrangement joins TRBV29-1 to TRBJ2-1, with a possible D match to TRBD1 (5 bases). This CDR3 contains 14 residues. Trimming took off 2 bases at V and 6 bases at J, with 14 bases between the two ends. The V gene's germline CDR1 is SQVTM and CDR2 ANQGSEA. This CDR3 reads CSVESRVDCNEQFF. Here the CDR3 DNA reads TGCAGCGTTGAATCCAGGGTAGATTGCAATGAGCAGTTCTTC.

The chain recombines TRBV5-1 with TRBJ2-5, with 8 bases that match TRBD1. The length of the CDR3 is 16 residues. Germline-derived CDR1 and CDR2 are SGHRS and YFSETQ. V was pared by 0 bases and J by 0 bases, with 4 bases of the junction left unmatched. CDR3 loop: CASSLAGQGDQETQYF. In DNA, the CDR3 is TGCGCCAGCAGCTTGGCCGGACAGGGAGACCAAGAGACCCAGTACTTC.

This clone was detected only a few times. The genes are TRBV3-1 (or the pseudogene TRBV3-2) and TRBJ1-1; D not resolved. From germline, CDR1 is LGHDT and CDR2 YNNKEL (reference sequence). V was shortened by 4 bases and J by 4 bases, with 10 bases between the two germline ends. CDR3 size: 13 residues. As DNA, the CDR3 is TGTGCCAGCAGCCCCCGAGGATCCACTGAAGCTTTCTTT. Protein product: CASSPRGSTEAFF.

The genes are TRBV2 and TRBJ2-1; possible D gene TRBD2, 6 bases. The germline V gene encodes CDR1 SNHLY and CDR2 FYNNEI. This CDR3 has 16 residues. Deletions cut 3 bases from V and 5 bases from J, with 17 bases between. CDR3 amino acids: CASSELRGAYDNEQFF. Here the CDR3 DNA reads TGTGCCAGCAGTGAGCTTCGCGGGGCTTACGACAATGAGCAGTTCTTC. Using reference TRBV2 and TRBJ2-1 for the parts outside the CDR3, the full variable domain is EPEVTQTPSHQVTQMGQEVILRCVPISNHLYFYWYRQILGQKVEFLVSFYNNEISEKSEIFDDQFSVERPDGSNFTLKIRSTKLEDSAMYFCASSELRGAYDNEQFFGPGTRLTVL.

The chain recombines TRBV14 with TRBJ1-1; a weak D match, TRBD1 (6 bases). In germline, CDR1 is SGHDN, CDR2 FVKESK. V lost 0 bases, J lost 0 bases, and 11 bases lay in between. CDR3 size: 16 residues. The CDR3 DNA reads TGTGCCAGCAGCCAAGAACCAGGGGTGATGAACACTGAAGCTTTCTTT. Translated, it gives CASSQEPGVMNTEAFF.

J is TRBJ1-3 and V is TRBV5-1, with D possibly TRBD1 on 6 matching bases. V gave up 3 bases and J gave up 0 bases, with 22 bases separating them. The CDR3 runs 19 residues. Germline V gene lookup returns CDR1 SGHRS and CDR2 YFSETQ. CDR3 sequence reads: CASSSEIVGGHSSGNTIYF. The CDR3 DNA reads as TGCGCCAGCAGCTCCGAAATAGTCGGGGGGCATAGCTCTGGAAACACCATATATTTT.

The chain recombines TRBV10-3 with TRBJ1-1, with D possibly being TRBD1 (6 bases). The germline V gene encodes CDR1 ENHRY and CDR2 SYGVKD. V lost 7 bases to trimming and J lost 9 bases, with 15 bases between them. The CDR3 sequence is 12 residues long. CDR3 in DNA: TGTGCCATCACAGGGGATGGCGGCCAAGCTTTCTTT. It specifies CAITGDGGQAFF.